Listed below are T cell receptor beta chains from one sample, sequenced in a study of blood T cell repertoires in COVID-19. Sequenced by immunoSEQ multiplex PCR; TCRdb stores in-frame clones only, minus some. Here the sample spans under 140,000 clones, about 79% being singletons. The sample comprised peripheral blood. These receptors were collected from an elderly woman with active or convalescent COVID-19. The CDR3 runs from the conserved cysteine through the conserved F or W. Fields, in order: CDR3 protein, CDR3 DNA, clone size, J gene, V gene, D gene. The D gene is left open where the match is weak. Some rows have no size entry. The others give once, few or many, or a class for an expanded clone.

CASSAPQGAGNTEAFF	TGTGCCAGCAGTGCCCCACAGGGGGCCGGGAACACTGAAGCTTTCTTT	.	TRBJ1-1	TRBV2	TRBD1
CASSYSGTGFQYF	TGTGCCAGCAGTTACAGCGGGACAGGGTTCCAGTACTTC	.	TRBJ2-5	TRBV6-5	TRBD1
CSVEIGGGSPLHF	TGCAGCGTTGAAATCGGGGGAGGATCACCCCTCCACTTT	.	TRBJ1-6	TRBV29-1	.
CASSSGLAGGPLNEQFF	TGCGCCAGCAGCTCCGGACTAGCGGGAGGGCCACTCAATGAGCAGTTCTTC	.	TRBJ2-1	TRBV5-1	TRBD2
CASSLWTGENTEAFF	TGTGCCAGCTCACTCTGGACAGGCGAGAACACTGAAGCTTTCTTT	.	TRBJ1-1	TRBV18	TRBD1
CASSPQPGEANTIYF	TGCGCCAGCAGCCCCCAACCGGGGGAAGCAAACACCATATATTTT	.	TRBJ1-3	TRBV5-1	.
CASSLAGSYEQYF	TGTGCCAGCAGTTTGGCAGGGTCTTACGAGCAGTACTTC	few	TRBJ2-7	TRBV27	.
CASSRSGEGETQYF	TGTGCCAGCAGTCGTTCGGGGGAGGGGGAGACCCAGTACTTC	.	TRBJ2-5	TRBV11-3	TRBD2
CASSPRTSGTSTDTQYF	TGTGCCAGCTCACCTAGGACTAGCGGGACTAGCACAGATACGCAGTATTTT	once	TRBJ2-3	TRBV18	TRBD2
CASSAQWRAAGEQYF	TGTGCCAGCAGTGCCCAGTGGAGGGCTGCGGGGGAGCAGTACTTC	.	TRBJ2-7	TRBV28	.
CASSFGGAGITDTQYF	TGTGCCAGCAGCTTTGGGGGAGCGGGGATCACAGATACGCAGTATTTT	few	TRBJ2-3	TRBV5-8	TRBD2
CASSQTSGYNEQFF	TGTGCCAGCAGCCAGACTAGCGGTTACAATGAGCAGTTCTTC	.	TRBJ2-1	TRBV4-2	TRBD2
CASSLSSAGPVFF	TGTGCCAGCAGTTTATCGTCAGCGGGACCGGTTTTCTTC	.	TRBJ2-1	TRBV27	TRBD2
CASSQKMGTGSNQPQHF	TGCGCCAGCAGCCAAAAAATGGGGACAGGGAGCAATCAGCCCCAGCATTTT	.	TRBJ1-5	TRBV4-1	TRBD1
CAWKRELGYEQYF	TGTGCCTGGAAGCGGGAGTTAGGGTACGAGCAGTACTTC	few	TRBJ2-7	TRBV30	TRBD2
CASSIGGARETEAFF	TGTGCCAGCTCCATAGGGGGGGCGCGGGAGACTGAAGCTTTCTTT	.	TRBJ1-1	TRBV18	.
CASSAGAGVNYGYTF	TGTGCCAGCAGCGCGGGAGCAGGGGTTAACTATGGCTACACCTTC	.	TRBJ1-2	TRBV7-6	.
CASSRLAGGNPLEYEQYF	TGTGCCAGCAGTCGACTAGCGGGAGGAAATCCGCTGGAGTACGAGCAGTACTTC	many	TRBJ2-7	TRBV21-1	.
CASSLSVLGQGEQYF	TGTGCCAGCAGTTTATCCGTCCTAGGACAGGGCGAGCAGTACTTC	.	TRBJ2-7	TRBV28	TRBD1
CATSMSGSGDEQFF	TGTGCCACCAGTATGAGCGGGAGTGGCGATGAGCAGTTCTTC	once	TRBJ2-1	TRBV24-1	TRBD2
CASSSGETQYF	TGTGCCAGCAGCTCAGGGGAGACCCAGTACTTC	few	TRBJ2-5	TRBV5-4	.
CASSLARGQGGYTF	TGCGCCAGCAGCTTGGCCAGGGGGCAGGGTGGCTACACCTTC	.	TRBJ1-2	TRBV5-1	TRBD1
CASSSRLRGSNQPQHF	TGTGCCAGCAGTTCTCGCCTGCGGGGTAGCAATCAGCCCCAGCATTTT	.	TRBJ1-5	TRBV6-2/TRBV6-3	.
CASSPFAVSSYNEQFF	TGTGCCAGCAGCCCCTTTGCCGTTAGCTCCTACAATGAGCAGTTCTTC	.	TRBJ2-1	TRBV7-3	.
CASSLALNSHMNTEAFF	TGTGCCAGCAGCTTAGCGCTAAACAGCCACATGAACACTGAAGCTTTCTTT	.	TRBJ1-1	TRBV7-8	.
CATSRPGYYNEQFF	TGTGCCACCAGTCGTCCGGGTTACTACAATGAGCAGTTCTTC	.	TRBJ2-1	TRBV24-1	.
CASSATGGTGTEAFF	TGTGCCAGCAGTGCGACAGGGGGGACGGGCACTGAAGCTTTCTTT	.	TRBJ1-1	TRBV27	TRBD1
CASSRTGREQYF	TGTGCCAGTAGTAGGACAGGGCGCGAGCAGTACTTC	few	TRBJ2-7	TRBV19	TRBD1
CASRVRGGQGTGELFF	TGTGCCAGCAGGGTCCGGGGGGGACAGGGCACCGGGGAGCTGTTTTTT	.	TRBJ2-2	TRBV2	.
CAWSSPGTGWFTEAFF	TGTGCCTGGAGTTCCCCCGGGACAGGGTGGTTCACTGAAGCTTTCTTT	.	TRBJ1-1	TRBV30	TRBD1
CASSLIGSSYNSPLHF	TGCGCCAGCAGCTTGATAGGGAGCTCCTATAATTCACCCCTCCACTTT	few	TRBJ1-6	TRBV5-1	.
CASSFFLAGEGPDEQFF	TGCGCCAGCAGCTTCTTCCTAGCGGGAGAGGGTCCCGATGAGCAGTTCTTC	.	TRBJ2-1	TRBV5-1	TRBD2
CASSLLDRGRSNQPQHF	TGTGCCAGCAGCTTATTAGACAGGGGAAGAAGCAATCAGCCCCAGCATTTT	once	TRBJ1-5	TRBV7-8	TRBD1
CASSIGDSHEQYF	TGTGCCAGTAGTATAGGGGACTCCCACGAGCAGTACTTC	.	TRBJ2-7	TRBV19	.
CASSLALAGTDTQYF	TGTGCCAGCAGCTTGGCCCTAGCGGGCACAGATACGCAGTATTTT	.	TRBJ2-3	TRBV5-4	TRBD2
CASSIGQRLYSNQPQHF	TGTGCCAGTAGTATAGGGCAGCGGCTTTATAGCAATCAGCCCCAGCATTTT	.	TRBJ1-5	TRBV19	.
CASSEAGNTEAFF	TGTGCCAGCTCAGAGGCGGGGAACACTGAAGCTTTCTTT	.	TRBJ1-1	TRBV18	.
CSVGLDWDEQFF	TGCAGCGTTGGACTAGACTGGGATGAGCAGTTCTTC	once	TRBJ2-1	TRBV29-1	.
CASSAGGGGGRDYNEQFF	TGTGCCAGCAGCGCCGGGGGTGGTGGCGGGAGGGATTACAATGAGCAGTTCTTC	many	TRBJ2-1	TRBV5-4	TRBD2
CASSYRLRLAGDSYEQYF	TGTGCCAGCAGTTACCGGCTCAGACTAGCAGGGGATTCCTACGAGCAGTACTTC	.	TRBJ2-7	TRBV6-2/TRBV6-3	.
CASGIGTSGSVDEQFF	TGTGCTAGTGGTATCGGGACTAGCGGGAGTGTGGATGAGCAGTTCTTC	.	TRBJ2-1	TRBV12-5	TRBD2
CASSFLGGGAEQYF	TGTGCCAGCAGCTTTCTCGGCGGTGGCGCCGAGCAGTACTTC	.	TRBJ2-7	TRBV3-1/TRBV3-2	.
CSVEDPRSRSEQFF	TGCAGCGTTGAAGATCCGCGTTCGCGGAGTGAGCAGTTCTTC	.	TRBJ2-1	TRBV29-1	.
CASSTGLAGTVYF	TGTGCCAGCAGCACCGGACTAGCGGGGACGGTGTACTTC	few	TRBJ2-7	TRBV7-2	TRBD2
CASSPSGSYEQYF	TGTGCCAGCAGCCCGAGTGGGAGCTACGAGCAGTACTTC	.	TRBJ2-7	TRBV6-6	.
CASSPSRSFTDTQYF	TGTGCCAGCTCACCCTCGAGGTCGTTCACAGATACGCAGTATTTT	.	TRBJ2-3	TRBV18	.